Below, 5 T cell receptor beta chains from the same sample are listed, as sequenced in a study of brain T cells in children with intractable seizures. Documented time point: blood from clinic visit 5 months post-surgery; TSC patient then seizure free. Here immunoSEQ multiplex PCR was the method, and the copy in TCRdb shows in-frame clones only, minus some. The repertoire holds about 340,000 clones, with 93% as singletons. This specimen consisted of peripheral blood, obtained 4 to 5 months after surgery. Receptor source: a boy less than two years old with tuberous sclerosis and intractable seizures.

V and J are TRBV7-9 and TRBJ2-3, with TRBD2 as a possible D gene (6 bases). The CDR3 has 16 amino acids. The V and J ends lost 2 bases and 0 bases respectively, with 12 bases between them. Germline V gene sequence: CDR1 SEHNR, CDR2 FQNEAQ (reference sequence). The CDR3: CASSLSSGRSTDTQYF. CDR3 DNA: TGTGCCAGCAGCTTAAGTAGCGGCCGGAGCACAGATACGCAGTATTTT. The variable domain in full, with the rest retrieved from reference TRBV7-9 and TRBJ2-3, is DTGVSQNPRHKITKRGQNVTFRCDPISEHNRLYWYRQTLGQGPEFLTYFQNEAQLEKSRLLSDRFSAERPKGSFSTLEIQRTEQGDSAMYLCASSLSSGRSTDTQYFGPGTRLTVL.

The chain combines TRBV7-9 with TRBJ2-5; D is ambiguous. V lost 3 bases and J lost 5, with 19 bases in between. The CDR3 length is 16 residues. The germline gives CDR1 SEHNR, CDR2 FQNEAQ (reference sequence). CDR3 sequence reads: CASSFDLDHPRETQYF. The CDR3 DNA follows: TGTGCCAGCAGCTTTGATCTCGACCATCCACGGGAGACCCAGTACTTC.

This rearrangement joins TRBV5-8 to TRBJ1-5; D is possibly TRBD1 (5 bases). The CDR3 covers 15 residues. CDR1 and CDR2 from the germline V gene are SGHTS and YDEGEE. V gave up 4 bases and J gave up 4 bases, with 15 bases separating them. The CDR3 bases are TGTGCCAGCAGCAGTGGGACCTTGCTTAATCAGCCCCAGCATTTT. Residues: CASSSGTLLNQPQHF.

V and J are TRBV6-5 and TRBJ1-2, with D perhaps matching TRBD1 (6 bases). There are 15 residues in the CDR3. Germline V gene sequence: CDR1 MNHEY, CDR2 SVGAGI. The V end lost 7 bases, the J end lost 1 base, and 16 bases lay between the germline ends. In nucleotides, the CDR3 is TGTGCCAGCACGTTGAGGGGGGCCCTTAACTATGGCTACACCTTC. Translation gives CASTLRGALNYGYTF.

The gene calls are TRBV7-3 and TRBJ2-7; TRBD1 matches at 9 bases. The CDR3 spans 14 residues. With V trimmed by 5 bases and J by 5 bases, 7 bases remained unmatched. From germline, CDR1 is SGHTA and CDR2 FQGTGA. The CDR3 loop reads CASSRTGQGHEQYF. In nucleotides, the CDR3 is TGTGCCAGCAGCCGCACGGGACAGGGCCACGAGCAGTACTTC. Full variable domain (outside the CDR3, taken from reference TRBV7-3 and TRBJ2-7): GAGVSQTPSNKVTEKGKYVELRCDPISGHTALYWYRQSLGQGPEFLIYFQGTGAADDSGLPNDRFFAVRPEGSVSTLKIQRTERGDSAVYLCASSRTGQGHEQYFGPGTRLTVT.